This T cell receptor (beta chain) was sequenced during a study of cytomegalovirus exposure and HLA in healthy donors. General study findings and limits: Many donors shared some public TCRs, even though most TCR sequences were rare.

Some clones are missing from TCRdb's copy, which holds only in-frame ones; the method was immunoSEQ multiplex PCR. The sample lists some 120,000 clones; approximately 91% were seen once. Comments on this clone: The antigen is not known.

This sequence was found in a woman aged 18-29 years in good health and CMV-seronegative. Sequencing was performed on PBMCs.

The CDR3 reads CASRSSEWTGANTGELFF. The CDR3 nucleotides read TGTGCCAGCAGGAGTTCTGAATGGACAGGGGCAAACACCGGGGAGCTGTTTTTT. This chain links TRBV27 with TRBJ2-2; 9 bases match TRBD1. CDR1 is MNHEY, CDR2 SMNVEV, per germline (reference sequence). This CDR3 is built from 18 residues. With 6 bases clipped from V and 2 bases from J, the junction kept 13 bases outside the gene matches.